The TCR beta chain under discussion was sequenced for a study of blood T cells in healthy people across ages. Overall study results and limits: Per-million-T-cell TCR beta diversity fell roughly linearly with age. A greater number of naive CD4+ cells and higher diversity distinguished long-lived donors from aged donors.

Germline-derived CDR1 and CDR2 are SGHTA and FQGNSA. This CDR3 comprises 13 residues. As for this clonotype: No antigen is known for it.

Primers used in a second PCR of about 6 to 11 cycles were a sample-barcoded 5' primer and a J-beta primer mix. Each TCR beta cDNA got a 12-nucleotide random molecular identifier. TCRdb independently ran MiXCR on the 5' RACE reads; one entry per CDR3 protein. The sample consists of nearly 800,000 distinct CDR3 sequences, approximately 25% of them appearing once. The same data also went into a second study, on T cells of mothers and their children.

Sample: blood. The clonotype was recovered from a boy aged 5 to 17 in good health. The genes are TRBV7-2 and TRBJ2-1, with D perhaps TRBD1 (6 bases). The last part of the DNA fits TRBJ2-7 better; the J call may be wrong. The DNA for the CDR3 is TGTGCCAGCAGCCCCGCAGGGGTAGTAGAGCAGTACTTC. Its protein is CASSPAGVVEQYF.